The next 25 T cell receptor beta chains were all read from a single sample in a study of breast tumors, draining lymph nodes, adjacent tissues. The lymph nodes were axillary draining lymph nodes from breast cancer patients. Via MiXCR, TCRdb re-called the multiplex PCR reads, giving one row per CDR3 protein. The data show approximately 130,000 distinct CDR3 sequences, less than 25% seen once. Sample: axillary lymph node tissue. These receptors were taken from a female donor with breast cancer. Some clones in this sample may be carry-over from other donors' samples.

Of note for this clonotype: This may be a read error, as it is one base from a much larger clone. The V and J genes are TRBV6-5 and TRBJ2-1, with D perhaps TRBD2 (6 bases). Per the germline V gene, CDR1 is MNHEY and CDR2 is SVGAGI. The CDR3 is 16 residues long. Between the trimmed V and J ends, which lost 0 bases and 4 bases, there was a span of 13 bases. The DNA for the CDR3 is TGTGCCAGCAGTTACTCGTGTAGCGGAGATTACAATGAGCAGTTCTTC. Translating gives CASSYSCSGDYNEQFF.

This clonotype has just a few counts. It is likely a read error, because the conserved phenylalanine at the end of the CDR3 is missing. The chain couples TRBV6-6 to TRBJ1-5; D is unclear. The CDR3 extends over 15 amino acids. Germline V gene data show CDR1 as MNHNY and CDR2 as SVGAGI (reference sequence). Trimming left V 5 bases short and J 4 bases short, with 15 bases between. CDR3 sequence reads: CASSPPGTANQPQHL. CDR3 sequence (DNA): TGTGCCAGCAGTCCCCCGGGAACAGCTAATCAGCCCCAGCATCTT.

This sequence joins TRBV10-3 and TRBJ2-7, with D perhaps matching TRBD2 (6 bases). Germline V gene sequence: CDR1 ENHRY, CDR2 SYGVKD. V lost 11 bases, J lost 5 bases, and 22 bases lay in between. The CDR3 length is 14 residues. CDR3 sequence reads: CAPPRGGQPNEQYF. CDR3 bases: TGTGCCCCCCCCCGGGGAGGCCAGCCTAACGAGCAGTACTTC.

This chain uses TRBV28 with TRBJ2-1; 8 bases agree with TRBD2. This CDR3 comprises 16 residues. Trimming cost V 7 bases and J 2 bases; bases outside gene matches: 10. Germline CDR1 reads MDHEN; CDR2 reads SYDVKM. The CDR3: CASKSSGLVTYNEQFF. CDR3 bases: TGTGCCAGCAAATCATCGGGACTAGTAACCTACAATGAGCAGTTCTTC.

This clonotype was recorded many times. CDR3 sequence: CASSQGSTRSTDTQYF. For the CDR3, the DNA is TGTGCCAGCAGCCAAGGGTCCACTAGGAGCACAGATACGCAGTATTTT. V is TRBV4-2 and J is TRBJ2-3, with a weak D call TRBD2 (5 bases). Germline-derived CDR1 and CDR2 are LGHNA and YNFKEQ. V lost 1 base, J lost 0 bases, and 11 bases lay in between. The CDR3 runs 16 residues.

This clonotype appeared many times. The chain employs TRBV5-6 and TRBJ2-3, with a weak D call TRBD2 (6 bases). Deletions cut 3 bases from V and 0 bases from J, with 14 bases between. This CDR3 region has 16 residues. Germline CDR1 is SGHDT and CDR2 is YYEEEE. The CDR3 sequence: CASSYVAEFSTDTQYF. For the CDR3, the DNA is TGTGCCAGCAGCTACGTAGCGGAGTTTAGCACAGATACGCAGTATTTT.

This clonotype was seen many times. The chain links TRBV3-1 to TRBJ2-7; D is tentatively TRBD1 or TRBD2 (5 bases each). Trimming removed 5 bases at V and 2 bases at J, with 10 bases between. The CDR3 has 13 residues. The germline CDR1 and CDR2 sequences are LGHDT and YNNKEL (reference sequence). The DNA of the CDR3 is TGTGCCAGCAGCGCGGGCAGGGCCTACGAGCAGTACTTC. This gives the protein CASSAGRAYEQYF.

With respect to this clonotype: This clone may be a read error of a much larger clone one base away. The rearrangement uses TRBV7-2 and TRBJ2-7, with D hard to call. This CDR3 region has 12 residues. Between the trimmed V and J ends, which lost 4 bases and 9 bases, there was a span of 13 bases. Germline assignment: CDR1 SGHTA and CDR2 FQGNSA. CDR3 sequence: CASSSPVGGQYF. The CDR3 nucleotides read TGTGCCAGCAGCTCCCCGGTGGGCGGGCAGTACTTC.

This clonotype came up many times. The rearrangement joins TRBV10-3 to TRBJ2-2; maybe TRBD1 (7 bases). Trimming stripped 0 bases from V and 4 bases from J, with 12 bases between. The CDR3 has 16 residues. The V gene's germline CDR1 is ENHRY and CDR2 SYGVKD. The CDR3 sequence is CAISESEGAITGELFF. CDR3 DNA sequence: TGTGCCATCAGTGAGTCGGAGGGGGCGATCACCGGGGAGCTGTTTTTT.

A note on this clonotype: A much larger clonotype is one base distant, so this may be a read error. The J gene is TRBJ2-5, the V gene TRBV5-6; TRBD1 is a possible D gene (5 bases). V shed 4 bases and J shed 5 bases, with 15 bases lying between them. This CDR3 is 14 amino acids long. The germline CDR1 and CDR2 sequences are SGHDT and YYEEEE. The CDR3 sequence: CASSQPGMGETQYF. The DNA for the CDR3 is TGTGCCAGCAGCCAGCCAGGGATGGGGGAGACCCAGTACTTC.

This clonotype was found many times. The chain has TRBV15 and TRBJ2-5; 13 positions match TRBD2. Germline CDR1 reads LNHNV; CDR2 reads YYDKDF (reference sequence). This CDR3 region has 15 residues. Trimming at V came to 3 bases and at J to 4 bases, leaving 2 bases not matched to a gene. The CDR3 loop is CATSSGTSGIETQYF. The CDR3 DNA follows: TGTGCCACCAGCAGTGGGACTAGCGGGATAGAGACCCAGTACTTC.

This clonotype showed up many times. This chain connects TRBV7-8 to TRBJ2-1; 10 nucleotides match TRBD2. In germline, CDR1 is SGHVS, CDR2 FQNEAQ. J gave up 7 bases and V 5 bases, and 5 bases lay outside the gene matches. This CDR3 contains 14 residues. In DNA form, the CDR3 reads TGTGCCAGCAGCATCGGACTAGCGGAGAATGAGCAGTTCTTC. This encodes CASSIGLAENEQFF.

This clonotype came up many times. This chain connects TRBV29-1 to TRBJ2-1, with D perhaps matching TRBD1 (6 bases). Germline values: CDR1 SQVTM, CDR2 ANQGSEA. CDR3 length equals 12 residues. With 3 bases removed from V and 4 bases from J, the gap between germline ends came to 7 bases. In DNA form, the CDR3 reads TGCAGCGTTGATCAGGGGTACAATGAGCAGTTCTTC. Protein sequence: CSVDQGYNEQFF.

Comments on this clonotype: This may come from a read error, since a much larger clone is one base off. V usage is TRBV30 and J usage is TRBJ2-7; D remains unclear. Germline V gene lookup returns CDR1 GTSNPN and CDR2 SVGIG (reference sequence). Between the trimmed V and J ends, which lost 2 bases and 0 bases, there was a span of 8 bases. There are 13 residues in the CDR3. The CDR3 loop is CAWSPEASYEQYF. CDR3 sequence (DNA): TGTGCCTGGAGTCCGGAAGCCTCCTACGAGCAGTACTTC.

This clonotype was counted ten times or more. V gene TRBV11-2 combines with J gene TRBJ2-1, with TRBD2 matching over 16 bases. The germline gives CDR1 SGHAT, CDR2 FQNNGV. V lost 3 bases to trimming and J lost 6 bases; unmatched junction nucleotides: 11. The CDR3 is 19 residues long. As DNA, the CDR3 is TGTGCCAGCAGCTTCACCCTTCCGGGACTAGCGGGGGGGGCCAATGAGCAGTTCTTC. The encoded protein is CASSFTLPGLAGGANEQFF. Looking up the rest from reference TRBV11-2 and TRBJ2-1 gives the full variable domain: EAGVAQSPRYKIIEKRQSVAFWCNPISGHATLYWYQQILGQGPKLLIQFQNNGVVDDSQLPKDRFSAERLKGVDSTLKIQPAKLEDSAVYLCASSFTLPGLAGGANEQFFGPGTRLTVL.

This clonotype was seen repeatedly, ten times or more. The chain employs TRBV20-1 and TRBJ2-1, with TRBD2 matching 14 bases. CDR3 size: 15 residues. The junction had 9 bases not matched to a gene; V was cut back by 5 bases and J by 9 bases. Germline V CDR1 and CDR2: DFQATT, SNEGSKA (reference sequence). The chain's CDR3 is CSALRLAGGPGEQFF. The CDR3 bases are TGCAGTGCTCTAAGACTAGCGGGAGGGCCCGGTGAGCAGTTCTTC.

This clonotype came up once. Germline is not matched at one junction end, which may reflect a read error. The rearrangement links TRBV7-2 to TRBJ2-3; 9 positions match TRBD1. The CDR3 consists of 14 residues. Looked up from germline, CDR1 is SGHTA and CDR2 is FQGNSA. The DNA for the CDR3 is TGCGCCAGCAGCCGGGACAGGGATACAGATACGCAGTATTTT. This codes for CASSRDRDTDTQYF.

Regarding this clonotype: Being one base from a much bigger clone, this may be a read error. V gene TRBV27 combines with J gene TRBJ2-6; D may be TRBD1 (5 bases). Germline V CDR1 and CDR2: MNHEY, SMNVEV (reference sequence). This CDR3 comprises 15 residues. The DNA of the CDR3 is TGTGCCAGCAGTCATCAGCCCTCTGGGGCCAACGTCCTGGCTTTC. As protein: CASSHQPSGANVLAF.

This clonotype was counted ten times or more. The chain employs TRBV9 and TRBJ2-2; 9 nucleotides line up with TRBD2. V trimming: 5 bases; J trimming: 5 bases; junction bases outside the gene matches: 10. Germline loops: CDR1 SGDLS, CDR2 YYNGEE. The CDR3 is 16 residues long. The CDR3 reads CASSLFSGSWTGELFF. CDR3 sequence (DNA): TGTGCCAGCAGTCTATTTAGCGGGAGTTGGACCGGGGAGCTGTTTTTT.

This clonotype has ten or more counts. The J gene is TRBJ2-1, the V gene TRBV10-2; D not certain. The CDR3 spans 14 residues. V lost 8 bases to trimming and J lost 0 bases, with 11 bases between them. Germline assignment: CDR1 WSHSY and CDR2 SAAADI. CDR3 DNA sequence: TGCGCCAGCCGAAAGAGAAACTCCTACAATGAGCAGTTCTTC. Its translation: CASRKRNSYNEQFF.

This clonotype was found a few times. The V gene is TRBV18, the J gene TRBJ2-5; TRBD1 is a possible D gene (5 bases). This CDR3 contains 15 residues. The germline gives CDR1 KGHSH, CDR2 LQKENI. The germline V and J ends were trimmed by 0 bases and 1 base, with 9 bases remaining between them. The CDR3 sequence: CASSPPFRVQETQYF. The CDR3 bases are TGTGCCAGCTCACCACCGTTCAGGGTCCAAGAGACCCAGTACTTC.

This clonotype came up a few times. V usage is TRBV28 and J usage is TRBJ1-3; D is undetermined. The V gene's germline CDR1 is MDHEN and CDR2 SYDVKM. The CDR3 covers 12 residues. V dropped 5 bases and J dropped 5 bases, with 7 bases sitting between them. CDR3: CASSTARNTIYF. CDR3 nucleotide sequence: TGTGCCAGCAGTACTGCCCGAAACACCATATATTTT. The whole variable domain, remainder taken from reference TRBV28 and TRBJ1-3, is DVKVTQSSRYLVKRTGEKVFLECVQDMDHENMFWYRQDPGLGLRLIYFSYDVKMKEKGDIPEGYSVSREKKERFSLILESASTNQTSMYLCASSTARNTIYFGEGSWLTVV.

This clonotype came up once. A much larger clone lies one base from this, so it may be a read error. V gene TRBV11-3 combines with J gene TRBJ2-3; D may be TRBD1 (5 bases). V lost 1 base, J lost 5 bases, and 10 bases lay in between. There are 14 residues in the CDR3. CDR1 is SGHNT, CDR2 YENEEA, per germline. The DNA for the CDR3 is TGTGCCAGCAGCTTAGGTGCCCAGGGAGATACGCAGTATTTT. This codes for CASSLGAQGDTQYF.

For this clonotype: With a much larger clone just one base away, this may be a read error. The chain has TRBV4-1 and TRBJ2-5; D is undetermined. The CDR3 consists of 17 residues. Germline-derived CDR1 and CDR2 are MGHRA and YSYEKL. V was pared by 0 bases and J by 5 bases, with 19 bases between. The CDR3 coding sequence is TGCGCCAGCAGCCAAGATCGGATAGTGGGTTTATCGGAGACCCAGTACTTC. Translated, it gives CASSQDRIVGLSETQYF.

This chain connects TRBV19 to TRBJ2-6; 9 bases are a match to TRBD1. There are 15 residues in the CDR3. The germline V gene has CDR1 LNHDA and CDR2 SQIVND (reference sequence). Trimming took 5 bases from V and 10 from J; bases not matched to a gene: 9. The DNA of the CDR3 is TGTGCCAGTAGTCAGCCCCCGACAGGGGGTAACGTCCTGACTTTC. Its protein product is CASSQPPTGGNVLTF.